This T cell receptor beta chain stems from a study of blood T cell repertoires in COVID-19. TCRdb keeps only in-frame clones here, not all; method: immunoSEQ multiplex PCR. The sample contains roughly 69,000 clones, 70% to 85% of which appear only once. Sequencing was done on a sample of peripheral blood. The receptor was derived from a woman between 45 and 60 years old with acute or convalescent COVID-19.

The CDR3 region is CATKAGLAGGQETQYF. CDR3 DNA sequence: TGTGCCACCAAGGCGGGACTAGCGGGAGGGCAAGAGACCCAGTACTTC. The chain couples TRBV15 to TRBJ2-5, with TRBD2 matching 16 bases. J lost 2 bases, V lost 7 bases, and 4 bases had no gene match. The CDR3 runs to 16 residues. Germline assignment: CDR1 LNHNV and CDR2 YYDKDF (reference sequence).